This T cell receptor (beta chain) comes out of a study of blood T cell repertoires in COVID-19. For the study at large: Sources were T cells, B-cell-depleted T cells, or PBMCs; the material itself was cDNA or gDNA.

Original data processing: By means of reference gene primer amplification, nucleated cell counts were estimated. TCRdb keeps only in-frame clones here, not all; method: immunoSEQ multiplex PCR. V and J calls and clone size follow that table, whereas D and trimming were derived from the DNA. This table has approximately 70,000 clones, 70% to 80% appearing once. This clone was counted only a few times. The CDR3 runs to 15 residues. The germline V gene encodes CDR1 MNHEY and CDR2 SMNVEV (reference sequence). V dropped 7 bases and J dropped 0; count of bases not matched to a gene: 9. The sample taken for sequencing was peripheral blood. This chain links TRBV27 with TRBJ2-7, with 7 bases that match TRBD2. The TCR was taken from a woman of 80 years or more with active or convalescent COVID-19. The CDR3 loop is CASTQRGGPSYEQYF. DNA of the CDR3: TGTGCCAGCACTCAGCGGGGCGGGCCCTCCTACGAGCAGTACTTC.